The 16 T cell receptor beta chains below all came from one sample that was sequenced in a study of blood T cell repertoires in COVID-19. Here immunoSEQ multiplex PCR was the method, and the copy in TCRdb shows in-frame clones only, minus some. Counted here are under 250,000 clones, roughly nine tenths occurring once; the ten biggest clones make up 3% to 3.5%. The sample taken for sequencing was PBMCs or T cells enriched from blood (not recorded which). These receptors originate from a woman between 18 and 30 years old in a cohort exposed to, infected with or recovered from COVID-19 (not recorded which).

J is TRBJ2-3 and V is TRBV11-3; TRBD1 matches 8 bases. The V gene end was trimmed by 5 bases and the J gene end by 5 bases; junction bases not matched to a gene: 9. Germline CDR1 SGHNT, CDR2 YENEEA. The CDR3 covers 15 residues. The CDR3: CASSPRDRYGDTQYF. CDR3 coding DNA: TGTGCCAGCAGCCCCCGGGACAGGTACGGAGATACGCAGTATTTT.

The chain couples TRBV6-1 to TRBJ1-1; 9 bases align to TRBD1. Germline V gene data show CDR1 as MNHNS and CDR2 as SASEGT. With V trimmed by 3 bases and J by 5 bases, 7 bases remained unmatched. This CDR3 contains 15 residues. The CDR3 nucleotides read TGTGCCAGCAGTGATCTACAGGGGGCGCGGACTGAAGCTTTCTTT. Amino acids: CASSDLQGARTEAFF.

This clone was detected only once. The V call is TRBV5-1, the J call TRBJ2-7, with D maybe TRBD1 (6 bases). This CDR3 region has 15 residues. CDR1 and CDR2 (germline): SGHRS, YFSETQ. Trimming pared 0 bases from V and 2 bases from J, leaving 12 bases between. The CDR3 here is CASSLAPGDPYEQYF. CDR3 nucleotide sequence: TGCGCCAGCAGCTTGGCCCCAGGGGACCCCTACGAGCAGTACTTC. The full variable domain, completed using reference TRBV5-1 and TRBJ2-7, is KAGVTQTPRYLIKTRGQQVTLSCSPISGHRSVSWYQQTPGQGLQFLFEYFSETQRNKGNFPGRFSGRQFSNSRSEMNVSTLELGDSALYLCASSLAPGDPYEQYFGPGTRLTVT.

V usage is TRBV19 and J usage is TRBJ2-3, with 10 nucleotides matching TRBD1. The V and J ends lost 3 bases and 4 bases, in that order; junction bases with no gene match: 1. Germline CDR1 reads LNHDA; CDR2 reads SQIVND (reference sequence). The CDR3 loop spans 14 amino acids. CDR3 coding DNA: TGTGCCAGTAGTATCGGACAGGGGGCAGATACGCAGTATTTT. Encoded protein: CASSIGQGADTQYF.

The chain uses TRBV5-1 and TRBJ2-3, with a possible D match to TRBD1 (6 bases). V dropped 4 bases and J dropped 0 bases, with 15 bases sitting between them. This CDR3 contains 16 residues. The germline CDR1 and CDR2 sequences are SGHRS and YFSETQ. CDR3 sequence (DNA): TGCGCCAGCAGCGGAACCGGGACACAAAGCACAGATACGCAGTATTTT. Translated, it gives CASSGTGTQSTDTQYF.

This chain joins TRBV11-3 and TRBJ2-2; D call uncertain. Trimming took off 5 bases at V and 6 bases at J, with 13 bases between the two ends. This CDR3 is 14 amino acids long. CDR1 SGHNT and CDR2 YENEEA come from the germline V gene. The CDR3 spells CASSRYLEAGELFF. The CDR3 bases are TGTGCCAGCAGCCGTTATCTAGAGGCCGGGGAGCTGTTTTTT.

The chain joins TRBV7-9 to TRBJ1-5, with D maybe TRBD1 (6 bases). This CDR3 is built from 14 residues. CDR1 is SEHNR and CDR2 is FQNEAQ in the germline V gene (reference sequence). Trimming took 0 bases from V and 5 from J, leaving 8 bases between them. The CDR3 is CASSLARGDQPQHF. DNA for the CDR3: TGTGCCAGCAGCTTAGCCAGGGGCGATCAGCCCCAGCATTTT.

A single count supports this clone. The genes are TRBV5-1 and TRBJ2-5, with TRBD2 as a possible D gene (6 bases). Germline V gene data show CDR1 as SGHRS and CDR2 as YFSETQ. Trimming shortened V by 2 bases and J by 5 bases, and 10 bases separated the two germline ends. The CDR3 has 13 residues. DNA for the CDR3: TGCGCCAGCAGCTTCGCTAGCGAGGAGACCCAGTACTTC. This codes for CASSFASEETQYF.

This clone has more than one count but fewer than ten. The V and J genes are TRBV7-2 and TRBJ2-3; D perhaps matches TRBD1 (5 bases). Trimming took off 4 bases at V and 1 base at J, with 15 bases between the two ends. The CDR3 has 16 residues. The germline V gene encodes CDR1 SGHTA and CDR2 FQGNSA. This CDR3 is CASSYSQGGGTDTQYF. Written as DNA, the CDR3 is TGTGCCAGCAGCTATTCCCAGGGCGGCGGCACAGATACGCAGTATTTT.

The genes are TRBV6-5 and TRBJ1-1; D is possibly TRBD1 (6 bases). The CDR3 runs to 14 residues. V was pared by 5 bases and J by 4 bases, with 14 bases between. Germline CDR1 reads MNHEY; CDR2 reads SVGAGI. DNA for the CDR3: TGTGCCAGCAGTCGTCAGGGGCTGGGCACTGAAGCTTTCTTT. It is translated as CASSRQGLGTEAFF.

The J gene is TRBJ2-7, the V gene TRBV5-1, with TRBD1 matching over 10 bases. V shed 3 bases, J shed 6 bases, and the junction held 9 bases outside the gene matches. The CDR3 contains 15 residues. CDR1 and CDR2 (germline): SGHRS, YFSETQ. CDR3 residues: CASSSTGTGEGEQYF. The CDR3 region has the DNA TGCGCCAGCAGCTCTACCGGGACAGGGGAAGGCGAGCAGTACTTC.

This clone appeared a single time. The chain links TRBV5-1 to TRBJ1-2; TRBD1 aligns across 9 bases. Germline V gene lookup returns CDR1 SGHRS and CDR2 YFSETQ. J was trimmed by 8 bases and V by 3 bases; bases with no gene match: 8. CDR3 size: 14 residues. CDR3 sequence reads: CASSSQGQGEGYTF. The CDR3 DNA reads as TGCGCCAGCAGCTCACAGGGACAGGGTGAGGGCTACACCTTC.

The chain couples TRBV9 to TRBJ2-3, with 7 bases aligning to TRBD2. V dropped 4 bases and J dropped 2; count of bases not matched to a gene: 13. CDR1 SGDLS and CDR2 YYNGEE come from the germline V gene. CDR3 size: 17 residues. CDR3 in DNA: TGTGCCAGCAGCCCTGCCCCGGCTAGCGGCCTCACAGATACGCAGTATTTT. Translated, it gives CASSPAPASGLTDTQYF.

This rearrangement joins TRBV14 to TRBJ1-1; D is undetermined. The germline gives CDR1 SGHDN, CDR2 FVKESK. The CDR3 totals 14 residues. Trimming removed 6 bases at V and 1 base at J, with 12 bases between. The CDR3 is CASRPDMPNTEAFF. The CDR3 DNA reads as TGTGCCAGCAGACCTGACATGCCGAACACTGAAGCTTTCTTT.

The gene calls are TRBV30 and TRBJ2-3; maybe TRBD1 (6 bases). Germline loops: CDR1 GTSNPN, CDR2 SVGIG (reference sequence). The CDR3 consists of 12 residues. V lost 2 bases, J lost 6 bases, and 9 bases lay in between. This CDR3 reads CAWSTGPDTQYF. In DNA form, the CDR3 reads TGTGCCTGGAGTACAGGGCCGGATACGCAGTATTTT.

V usage is TRBV19 and J usage is TRBJ2-7; 7 nucleotides agree with TRBD2. From germline, CDR1 is LNHDA and CDR2 SQIVND (reference sequence). This CDR3 is 16 amino acids long. Trimming cost V 1 base and J 3 bases; bases outside gene matches: 9. In DNA form, the CDR3 reads TGTGCCAGTAGTATAGCGGAGACTAGCTTCTACTACGAGCAGTACTTC. Protein product: CASSIAETSFYYEQYF.